This T cell receptor (beta chain) comes out of a study of T cells in localized non-small cell lung cancer. Findings of the study overall: Blood T cell density predicted longer survival; adjacent-lung clonality, shorter. Turning up in adjacent lung were a median 57 of the top 100 tumor clones.

Sequencing was performed with immunoSEQ multiplex PCR; in TCRdb, only in-frame clones are kept and a portion is missing. The sample has fewer than 100,000 clones; around 84% are singletons. As to this clone: No antigen is known for it.

This CDR3 contains 18 residues. Germline V gene sequence: CDR1 SGHVS, CDR2 FQNEAQ. Germline trimming cut 4 bases from V and 1 base from J; bases unmatched to any gene: 13. The sequenced sample was peripheral blood, obtained before any cancer treatment. This clonotype was obtained from a female donor over 55 with stage I lung adenocarcinoma. The V gene is TRBV7-8, the J gene TRBJ1-1; TRBD1 matches 9 bases. The CDR3 bases are TGTGCCAGCAGCTCGGACAGGGGAGGTCTGTTGGGGAACACTGAAGCTTTCTTT. It encodes CASSSDRGGLLGNTEAFF.